Sequencing of this TCR beta chain was carried out in a study of graft-versus-host responses after intestinal transplantation. Between the trimmed V and J ends, which lost 5 bases and 4 bases, there was a span of 11 bases. Germline V gene sequence: CDR1 MNHEY, CDR2 SMNVEV (reference sequence). This CDR3 spans 13 amino acids. As to this clone: As yet, its antigen is unknown.

The assay was immunoSEQ multiplex PCR, and TCRdb's table has in-frame clones only and misses some. This sample has about 85,000 clones, with less than 95% found just once. The chain carries TRBV27 and TRBJ1-2; D is unclear. The sequence derives from a human donor who was the organ donor for an intestinal transplant. The starting material was unstimulated CD8+ T cells sorted from spleen or lymph node cells, obtained before transplant. CDR3 amino acids: CASSPRTGYGYTF. CDR3 DNA sequence: TGTGCCAGCAGTCCTCGGACGGGCTATGGCTACACCTTC.